Sequencing of this TCR beta chain was carried out in a study of blood T cell repertoires in COVID-19. The wider study: Spain, Italy and the United States supplied samples that represented acute and convalescent COVID-19. PBMCs, B-cell-depleted T cells, or T cells provided the cDNA or gDNA that made up the material.

Original data processing: Estimation of nucleated cell counts was performed using reference gene primer amplification. The table came from immunoSEQ multiplex PCR; TCRdb's copy has only in-frame clones and leaves some out. D and trimming were read from the DNA, whereas the V and J calls and clone size are those reported in that table. The repertoire holds around 450,000 clones, with roughly 90% as singletons. The CDR3 length is 16 residues. Trimming took off 6 bases at V and 2 bases at J, with 17 bases between the two ends. Germline values: CDR1 LGHDT, CDR2 YNNKEL (reference sequence). The sequenced material came from peripheral blood. This chain uses TRBV3-1 (or the pseudogene TRBV3-2) with TRBJ1-5; D is unclear. The TCR sequence derives from a woman aged 25 to 39 with acute or convalescent COVID-19. The chain's CDR3 is CASSSARGHGNQPQHF. CDR3 bases: TGTGCCAGCAGTTCCGCTCGTGGGCATGGCAATCAGCCCCAGCATTTT.